The rows below give T cell receptor beta chains drawn from one sample of a study of graft-versus-host responses after intestinal transplantation. Here immunoSEQ multiplex PCR was the method, and the copy in TCRdb shows in-frame clones only, minus some. The sample gives 50,000 or so clones, roughly 93% of which show up once; around 6.1% is in the top ten. The sample consisted of PBMCs, taken about 790 days after a first intestinal transplant, on the day of a second. The source of these receptors is a human patient who received an intestinal transplant, so some T cells may come from the graft donor. Each CDR3 is given with its conserved first and last residue. Each record gives: CDR3 protein, CDR3 DNA, V gene, D gene, J gene, clone size. A D gene is named only where the DNA matches it firmly. Size values are once, few and many counts, or a class for expanded clones, and some rows have none.

cdr3_aa: CASSEFRSASTDTQYF
cdr3_nt: TGTGCCAGCAGTGAATTCCGCTCAGCTAGCACAGATACGCAGTATTTT
v_call: TRBV25-1
d_call: -
j_call: TRBJ2-3
clone_size: -

cdr3_aa: CASRLGQGGGEKLFF
cdr3_nt: TGTGCCAGCCGCCTAGGACAGGGTGGAGGAGAAAAACTGTTTTTT
v_call: TRBV5-6
d_call: TRBD1
j_call: TRBJ1-4
clone_size: -

cdr3_aa: CAISEGGSYEQYF
cdr3_nt: TGTGCCATCAGTGAGGGGGGCTCCTACGAGCAGTACTTC
v_call: TRBV10-3
d_call: -
j_call: TRBJ2-7
clone_size: -

cdr3_aa: CASSIRTGRTYEQYF
cdr3_nt: TGTGCCAGCAGCATTCGGACAGGGAGAACCTACGAGCAGTACTTC
v_call: TRBV13
d_call: TRBD1
j_call: TRBJ2-7
clone_size: once

cdr3_aa: CSVDRVDTQYF
cdr3_nt: TGCAGCGTTGACAGGGTCGATACGCAGTATTTT
v_call: TRBV29-1
d_call: -
j_call: TRBJ2-3
clone_size: -

cdr3_aa: CASLFEGGSYNSPLHF
cdr3_nt: TGTGCCAGCCTGTTTGAAGGGGGCTCCTATAATTCACCCCTCCACTTT
v_call: TRBV5-8
d_call: -
j_call: TRBJ1-6
clone_size: -

cdr3_aa: CARSLWPPSIYPSTDTQYF
cdr3_nt: TGTGCCAGAAGCTTGTGGCCACCATCTATCTACCCTAGCACAGATACGCAGTATTTT
v_call: TRBV5-3
d_call: -
j_call: TRBJ2-3
clone_size: -

cdr3_aa: CASSSGARGIQYF
cdr3_nt: TGTGCCAGCAGTTCAGGGGCCCGGGGGATTCAGTACTTC
v_call: TRBV6-6
d_call: -
j_call: TRBJ2-4
clone_size: -

cdr3_aa: CASSAESGTAGYGYTF
cdr3_nt: TGTGCCAGCAGCGCAGAATCCGGGACAGCAGGATATGGCTACACCTTC
v_call: TRBV9
d_call: TRBD1
j_call: TRBJ1-2
clone_size: -

cdr3_aa: CASSKTGGSYQETQYF
cdr3_nt: TGTGCCAGCAGCAAAACAGGGGGCTCTTACCAAGAGACCCAGTACTTC
v_call: TRBV7-3
d_call: TRBD1
j_call: TRBJ2-5
clone_size: -

cdr3_aa: CASSLDQGNTEAFF
cdr3_nt: TGTGCCAGCAGCTTGGACCAGGGAAACACTGAAGCTTTCTTT
v_call: TRBV11-3
d_call: -
j_call: TRBJ1-1
clone_size: -

cdr3_aa: CASSSAPASFYTDTQYF
cdr3_nt: TGTGCCAGCAGCTCCGCCCCAGCGAGTTTCTACACAGATACGCAGTATTTT
v_call: TRBV7-6
d_call: -
j_call: TRBJ2-3
clone_size: -

cdr3_aa: CASSLAGGGTEAFF
cdr3_nt: TGTGCCAGCAGTTTAGCTGGGGGAGGCACTGAAGCTTTCTTT
v_call: TRBV28
d_call: -
j_call: TRBJ1-1
clone_size: -

cdr3_aa: CASSVGAADSTDTQYF
cdr3_nt: TGTGCCAGCAGCGTGGGAGCAGCGGATAGCACAGATACGCAGTATTTT
v_call: TRBV9
d_call: -
j_call: TRBJ2-3
clone_size: once

cdr3_aa: CASSSEQPQHF
cdr3_nt: TGTGCCAGCAGTTCGGAACAGCCCCAGCATTTT
v_call: TRBV6-1
d_call: -
j_call: TRBJ1-5
clone_size: -

cdr3_aa: CASSPFPDSYEQYF
cdr3_nt: TGTGCCAGCTCACCATTCCCGGACTCCTACGAGCAGTACTTC
v_call: TRBV18
d_call: -
j_call: TRBJ2-7
clone_size: -

cdr3_aa: CASSYSTGRGAPLDF
cdr3_nt: TGTGCCAGCAGTTACTCGACGGGTCGGGGGGCCCCTCTGGATTTT
v_call: TRBV6-5
d_call: -
j_call: TRBJ1-3
clone_size: -

cdr3_aa: CASSLRVGLAGGKDTQYF
cdr3_nt: TGTGCCAGCAGCTTAAGGGTCGGACTAGCGGGGGGAAAGGATACGCAGTATTTT
v_call: TRBV11-2
d_call: TRBD2
j_call: TRBJ2-3
clone_size: -

cdr3_aa: CASSPQSKLYYGYTF
cdr3_nt: TGTGCCAGCTCACCACAGAGTAAGCTCTACTATGGCTACACCTTC
v_call: TRBV18
d_call: -
j_call: TRBJ1-2
clone_size: -

cdr3_aa: CASSPRDRVSGQFF
cdr3_nt: TGTGCCAGCAGTCCCCGGGACAGGGTATCAGGGCAGTTCTTC
v_call: TRBV6-6
d_call: TRBD1
j_call: TRBJ2-1
clone_size: -

cdr3_aa: CASQIADLSYEQYF
cdr3_nt: TGTGCCAGTCAAATAGCGGACCTCTCCTACGAGCAGTACTTC
v_call: TRBV6-5
d_call: -
j_call: TRBJ2-7
clone_size: -

cdr3_aa: CASSERQPGELFF
cdr3_nt: TGCGCCAGCAGTGAAAGGCAACCCGGGGAGCTGTTTTTT
v_call: TRBV10-1
d_call: -
j_call: TRBJ2-2
clone_size: -

cdr3_aa: CASSRRTSGRWANTGELFF
cdr3_nt: TGTGCCAGCAGCAGGAGGACTAGCGGGAGATGGGCGAACACCGGGGAGCTGTTTTTT
v_call: TRBV2
d_call: TRBD2
j_call: TRBJ2-2
clone_size: -

cdr3_aa: CASSPLVRYEQYF
cdr3_nt: TGTGCCAGCAGTCCACTAGTGCGCTACGAGCAGTACTTC
v_call: TRBV6-1
d_call: -
j_call: TRBJ2-7
clone_size: -

cdr3_aa: CASSLAGSSYNEQFF
cdr3_nt: TGTGCCAGCAGCTTAGCTGGGAGCTCCTACAATGAGCAGTTCTTC
v_call: TRBV11-3
d_call: -
j_call: TRBJ2-1
clone_size: -

cdr3_aa: CASTSFRTGGGTDTQYF
cdr3_nt: TGTGCCAGCACCAGCTTTAGGACAGGGGGAGGTACAGATACGCAGTATTTT
v_call: TRBV2
d_call: TRBD1
j_call: TRBJ2-3
clone_size: -

cdr3_aa: CAAGGLAKNIQYF
cdr3_nt: TGTGCCGCCGGGGGGCTAGCCAAAAACATTCAGTACTTC
v_call: TRBV19
d_call: -
j_call: TRBJ2-4
clone_size: -

cdr3_aa: CASSQGTGKRGGYTF
cdr3_nt: TGCGCCAGCAGCCAGGGGACAGGGAAAAGGGGTGGCTACACCTTC
v_call: TRBV4-1
d_call: TRBD1
j_call: TRBJ1-2
clone_size: -

cdr3_aa: CASGVAGNTDTQYF
cdr3_nt: TGCGCCAGCGGGGTTGCGGGGAACACAGATACGCAGTATTTT
v_call: TRBV5-1
d_call: -
j_call: TRBJ2-3
clone_size: -

cdr3_aa: CASSEGLAGAGEQYF
cdr3_nt: TGTGCCAGCAGTGAAGGACTAGCGGGAGCGGGCGAGCAGTACTTC
v_call: TRBV6-1
d_call: TRBD2
j_call: TRBJ2-7
clone_size: -

cdr3_aa: CAIKRPANTEAFF
cdr3_nt: TGTGCCATTAAACGGCCAGCCAACACTGAAGCTTTCTTT
v_call: TRBV2
d_call: -
j_call: TRBJ1-1
clone_size: -

cdr3_aa: CASSPGQGSYQPQHF
cdr3_nt: TGTGCCAGCAGCCCAGGACAGGGAAGTTATCAGCCCCAGCATTTT
v_call: TRBV6-1
d_call: TRBD1
j_call: TRBJ1-5
clone_size: -

cdr3_aa: CSVTGVISGSRETQYF
cdr3_nt: TGCAGCGTCACTGGGGTTATTAGCGGGAGTCGAGAGACCCAGTACTTC
v_call: TRBV29-1
d_call: TRBD2
j_call: TRBJ2-5
clone_size: -

cdr3_aa: CASSPAGDTEAFF
cdr3_nt: TGTGCCAGCTCACCCGCCGGGGACACTGAAGCTTTCTTT
v_call: TRBV18
d_call: -
j_call: TRBJ1-1
clone_size: -

cdr3_aa: CSVEGRVGGYTF
cdr3_nt: TGCAGCGTTGAAGGACGGGTAGGGGGCTACACCTTC
v_call: TRBV29-1
d_call: -
j_call: TRBJ1-2
clone_size: -

cdr3_aa: CASSSRPQGVFPDTQYF
cdr3_nt: TGTGCCAGCAGCTCTAGGCCACAGGGAGTGTTTCCAGATACGCAGTATTTT
v_call: TRBV11-3
d_call: -
j_call: TRBJ2-3
clone_size: -

cdr3_aa: CASSVETGVNYGYTF
cdr3_nt: TGTGCCAGCAGCGTAGAAACAGGAGTTAACTATGGCTACACCTTC
v_call: TRBV9
d_call: -
j_call: TRBJ1-2
clone_size: -

cdr3_aa: CASSPTPPSPLHF
cdr3_nt: TGTGCCAGCAGCCCTACCCCCCCTTCACCCCTCCACTTT
v_call: TRBV11-2
d_call: -
j_call: TRBJ1-6
clone_size: -

cdr3_aa: CASTRTETYEQYF
cdr3_nt: TGTGCCAGCACCAGGACCGAGACCTACGAGCAGTACTTC
v_call: TRBV6-1
d_call: -
j_call: TRBJ2-7
clone_size: -

cdr3_aa: CASSGVAQSEAFF
cdr3_nt: TGTGCCAGCAGCGGAGTGGCGCAGTCTGAAGCTTTCTTT
v_call: TRBV7-9
d_call: -
j_call: TRBJ1-1
clone_size: -

cdr3_aa: CASSWTSGTDTQYF
cdr3_nt: TGTGCCAGCAGTTGGACTAGCGGGACAGATACGCAGTATTTT
v_call: TRBV6-4
d_call: TRBD2
j_call: TRBJ2-3
clone_size: -

cdr3_aa: CASSPAGPARDGYTF
cdr3_nt: TGTGCCAGCAGCCCCGCGGGGCCAGCGAGGGATGGCTACACCTTC
v_call: TRBV11-2
d_call: -
j_call: TRBJ1-2
clone_size: -

cdr3_aa: CASSHDSGNEQFF
cdr3_nt: TGTGCCAGCAGCCACGATAGCGGGAATGAGCAGTTCTTC
v_call: TRBV7-9
d_call: TRBD2
j_call: TRBJ2-1
clone_size: -

cdr3_aa: CASSVDPEGGASDTQYF
cdr3_nt: TGTGCCAGCAGCGTAGACCCGGAGGGCGGGGCTTCTGATACGCAGTATTTT
v_call: TRBV9
d_call: -
j_call: TRBJ2-3
clone_size: -

cdr3_aa: CASSRTGNNEKLFF
cdr3_nt: TGTGCCAGCAGTCGGACAGGGAATAATGAAAAACTGTTTTTT
v_call: TRBV27
d_call: TRBD1
j_call: TRBJ1-4
clone_size: -

cdr3_aa: CASSQGQNTEAFF
cdr3_nt: TGTGCCAGCTCACAGGGACAGAACACTGAAGCTTTCTTT
v_call: TRBV18
d_call: -
j_call: TRBJ1-1
clone_size: -

cdr3_aa: CASSYSGGGTEAFF
cdr3_nt: TGTGCCAGCAGTTACTCGGGAGGTGGGACTGAAGCTTTCTTT
v_call: TRBV6-5
d_call: -
j_call: TRBJ1-1
clone_size: -

cdr3_aa: CSVESSTQYF
cdr3_nt: TGCAGCGTTGAGAGCAGTACGCAGTATTTT
v_call: TRBV29-1
d_call: -
j_call: TRBJ2-3
clone_size: -

cdr3_aa: CASSLASGGSYEQYF
cdr3_nt: TGTGCCAGCAGCTTGGCTAGCGGGGGCTCCTACGAGCAGTACTTC
v_call: TRBV5-6
d_call: TRBD2
j_call: TRBJ2-7
clone_size: -

cdr3_aa: CAIQGDRSSYEQYF
cdr3_nt: TGTGCCATCCAGGGGGACAGGTCGTCCTACGAGCAGTACTTC
v_call: TRBV10-3
d_call: TRBD1
j_call: TRBJ2-7
clone_size: -

cdr3_aa: CASSLRVGGNTGELFF
cdr3_nt: TGTGCCAGCAGCTTACGAGTCGGGGGGAACACCGGGGAGCTGTTTTTT
v_call: TRBV7-9
d_call: -
j_call: TRBJ2-2
clone_size: -

cdr3_aa: CASSLEVPHGKTYGYTF
cdr3_nt: TGTGCCAGCAGTCTAGAGGTCCCACACGGAAAGACCTATGGCTACACCTTC
v_call: TRBV6-4
d_call: -
j_call: TRBJ1-2
clone_size: few

cdr3_aa: CASGLAGSYEQYF
cdr3_nt: TGTGCCAGCGGTCTAGCGGGGTCCTACGAGCAGTACTTC
v_call: TRBV4-1
d_call: TRBD2
j_call: TRBJ2-7
clone_size: once

cdr3_aa: CASTSDTYQPQHF
cdr3_nt: TGTGCCAGCACCTCAGACACTTATCAGCCCCAGCATTTT
v_call: TRBV28
d_call: -
j_call: TRBJ1-5
clone_size: -

cdr3_aa: CASSLDRVNTEAFF
cdr3_nt: TGTGCCAGCAGTTTAGACAGGGTGAACACTGAAGCTTTCTTT
v_call: TRBV6-1
d_call: TRBD1
j_call: TRBJ1-1
clone_size: -

cdr3_aa: CASSVVDTDTQYF
cdr3_nt: TGTGCCAGCAGCGTAGTTGACACAGATACGCAGTATTTT
v_call: TRBV9
d_call: -
j_call: TRBJ2-3
clone_size: -

cdr3_aa: CASSPRIGSETQYF
cdr3_nt: TGTGCCAGCTCACCACGCATCGGGAGTGAGACCCAGTACTTC
v_call: TRBV18
d_call: -
j_call: TRBJ2-5
clone_size: -

cdr3_aa: CASSPGANSYEQYF
cdr3_nt: TGTGCCAGCAGCCCCGGGGCCAACTCCTACGAGCAGTACTTC
v_call: TRBV5-4
d_call: -
j_call: TRBJ2-7
clone_size: -

cdr3_aa: CASSLAVGERDTEAFF
cdr3_nt: TGCGCCAGCAGCTTGGCGGTGGGGGAGAGGGACACTGAAGCTTTCTTT
v_call: TRBV5-1
d_call: -
j_call: TRBJ1-1
clone_size: once